The 3 T cell receptor beta chains presented below share a single source sample, sequenced in a study of response to subunit inactivated influenza vaccine. MiXCR, run by TCRdb on the RT-PCR reads, gives a single entry per CDR3 protein. This sample has about 480,000 distinct CDR3 sequences; over 10% occur once, and the top ten carry less than 15%. Sequencing was performed on PBMCs from blood, taken more than 35 days after vaccination. Receptors were obtained from a man aged 50 or older who received an inactivated influenza vaccine.

This clonotype was seen more than once but under ten times. This sequence joins TRBV12-3 or TRBV12-4 and TRBJ2-3, with D perhaps TRBD1 (6 bases). CDR3 size: 15 residues. The V gene lost 4 bases and the J gene lost 2 bases, with 13 bases spanning the gap. The CDR3 is CASSSADRITDTQYF. In DNA, the CDR3 is TGTGCCAGCAGTTCAGCGGACAGAATCACAGATACGCAGTATTTT.

This clonotype was detected only a few times. This sequence joins TRBV7-8 and TRBJ1-4; TRBD1 matches 7 bases. Germline V lookup: CDR1 SGHVS, CDR2 FQNEAQ. The CDR3 has 15 amino acids. Losses at the gene ends were 4 bases for V and 5 bases for J; bases not matched to a gene: 7. This chain's CDR3 is CASSWRQGSNEKLFF. The CDR3 region has the DNA TGTGCCAGCAGCTGGAGACAGGGATCAAATGAAAAACTGTTTTTT. Using reference TRBV7-8 and TRBJ1-4 for the parts outside the CDR3, the full variable domain is GAGVSQSPRYKVAKRGQDVALRCDPISGHVSLFWYQQALGQGPEFLTYFQNEAQLDKSGLPSDRFFAERPEGSVSTLKIQRTQQEDSAVYLCASSWRQGSNEKLFFGSGTQLSVL.

This clonotype was detected a few times. The rearrangement uses TRBV4-1 and TRBJ1-4, with TRBD1 identical over 8 bases. V lost 3 bases to trimming and J lost 3 bases; unmatched junction nucleotides: 6. The CDR3 has 16 residues. Germline CDR1 reads MGHRA; CDR2 reads YSYEKL. CDR3 nucleotide sequence: TGCGCCAGCAGCCACAGGGACAGGCCGTCTAATGAAAAACTGTTTTTT. Protein: CASSHRDRPSNEKLFF.